This TCR beta chain came from a study of cytomegalovirus exposure and HLA in healthy donors. PCR amplification relied on 60 Vbeta primers (plus 13 Jbeta primers). Produced via immunoSEQ multiplex PCR; TCRdb's table is partial and in-frame only. The sample table sets out 80,000 to 100,000 clones. Looked up from germline, CDR1 is LNHDA and CDR2 is SQIVND (reference sequence). The CDR3 is made up of 15 amino acids. Trimming took off 5 bases at V and 5 bases at J, with 19 bases between the two ends. Sample: PBMCs. The rearrangement links TRBV19 to TRBJ2-7; a possible D gene is TRBD2 (7 bases). The clonotype comes from a middle-aged man in good health and CMV-seropositive. CDR3 sequence reads: CASSAPYGGANEQYF. The DNA for the CDR3 is TGTGCCAGTAGTGCACCCTATGGGGGGGCCAACGAGCAGTACTTC. Together with reference TRBV19 and TRBJ2-7, the CDR3 gives the full variable domain: DGGITQSPKYLFRKEGQNVTLSCEQNLNHDAMYWYRQDPGQGLRLIYYSQIVNDFQKGDIAEGYSVSREKKESFPLTVTSAQKNPTAFYLCASSAPYGGANEQYFGPGTRLTVT.